The entry below gives a single T cell receptor beta chain sequence along with its context. This record belongs to a study of blood T cell repertoires in COVID-19. Study context: Sites in the United States, Italy and Spain provided acute and convalescent COVID-19 samples. PBMCs, B-cell-depleted T cells, or T cells provided the cDNA or gDNA that made up the material.

In the authors' methods: Amplification of reference gene primers provided the estimated nucleated cell counts. Sequencing was performed with immunoSEQ multiplex PCR; in TCRdb, only in-frame clones are kept and a portion is missing. V, J and clone size derive from that table, while D and trimming were established from the DNA sequence. The data contain under 150,000 clones, approximately 90% of them seen just once; the ten biggest clones take up less than 20%. Germline V gives CDR1 SGHAT, CDR2 FQNNGV. Trimming at V came to 1 base and at J to 0 bases, leaving 8 bases not matched to a gene. The CDR3 runs 17 residues.

This clonotype was obtained from a man in his forties or fifties with active or convalescent COVID-19. This chain joins TRBV11-2 and TRBJ2-5; 7 bases fit TRBD2. The sample was peripheral blood. The CDR3 nucleotides read TGTGCCAGCAGCTTAGCCGGTCTAGCGGCGTACCAAGAGACCCAGTACTTC. Its protein product is CASSLAGLAAYQETQYF.